The present TCR beta chain was sequenced within a study of spatial heterogeneity in lung cancer. Overall study: The average count in raw reads for each unique TCR and UMI combination exceeded eight appearances.

TCRdb re-called the 5' RACE reads through MiXCR, storing one row per CDR3 protein. The data contain about 47,000 distinct CDR3 sequences, 12% of them singletons. This clonotype was found a few times. The time point here: blood at routine non-recurrence follow-up after resection. No cell sorting; template was whole RNA from tumor, lung tissue or PBMC. The trim removed 4 bases at V and 8 bases at J, leaving 2 bases unmatched. The CDR3 runs 12 residues. The TCR was taken from a male donor with early-stage non-small cell lung cancer. The rearrangement links TRBV12-3 or TRBV12-4 to TRBJ1-2; TRBD1 agrees at 9 bases. The sequenced sample was PBMCs, obtained at follow-up. The DNA of the CDR3 is TGTGCCAGCAGTTGGACAGGGGAAGGCTACACCTTC. Translation: CASSWTGEGYTF.